The 10 T cell receptor beta chains below all came from one sample that was sequenced in a study of cytomegalovirus exposure and HLA in healthy donors. PCR primers comprised 60 Vbeta and 13 Jbeta primers. Clones were sequenced by immunoSEQ multiplex PCR, and TCRdb holds only the in-frame ones, with some missing. The sample lists around 220,000 clones, almost 80% occurring once. The sample taken for sequencing was PBMCs. These receptors were taken from a man between 18 and 29 years old in good health and CMV-seronegative.

The chain couples TRBV27 to TRBJ1-1, with 8 bases fitting TRBD1. V shed 0 bases and J 2 bases; nucleotides not matched to a gene: 5. Germline CDR1 reads MNHEY; CDR2 reads SMNVEV (reference sequence). The CDR3 loop spans 16 amino acids. CDR3: CASSLSRTGRNTEAFF. The CDR3 bases are TGTGCCAGCAGTTTATCAAGGACAGGGAGAAACACTGAAGCTTTCTTT.

A remark on this clone: Other DNA variants within this sample encode the same CDR3. The rearrangement joins TRBV28 to TRBJ1-1; 9 positions agree with TRBD1. The germline V gene encodes CDR1 MDHEN and CDR2 SYDVKM. This CDR3 has 14 amino acids. V was clipped by 5 bases and J by 4 bases; unmatched bases: 5. This CDR3 reads CASSLQGAGTEAFF. In DNA, the CDR3 is TGTGCCAGCAGTCTACAGGGGGCGGGCACTGAAGCTTTCTTT. Complete variable domain (other parts from reference TRBV28 and TRBJ1-1): DVKVTQSSRYLVKRTGEKVFLECVQDMDHENMFWYRQDPGLGLRLIYFSYDVKMKEKGDIPEGYSVSREKKERFSLILESASTNQTSMYLCASSLQGAGTEAFFGQGTRLTVV.

The gene calls are TRBV2 and TRBJ2-5; D unresolved. CDR1 is SNHLY and CDR2 is FYNNEI in the germline V gene. The CDR3 extends over 14 amino acids. V lost 4 bases and J lost 0, with 9 bases in between. The DNA of the CDR3 is TGTGCCAGCAGTGTTGCGGCTAACCAAGAGACCCAGTACTTC. It encodes CASSVAANQETQYF.

This clone has just one count. CDR3 region: CASSLGADSLNEQYF. DNA for the CDR3: TGCGCCAGCAGCTTGGGGGCGGACAGTTTAAACGAGCAGTACTTC. The rearrangement joins TRBV5-1 to TRBJ2-7; D possibly corresponds to TRBD1 (6 bases). Deletions cut 0 bases from V and 5 bases from J, with 15 bases between. Per the germline V gene, CDR1 is SGHRS and CDR2 is YFSETQ. CDR3 length: 15 residues.

The V and J genes are TRBV25-1 and TRBJ2-7; 7 bases map to TRBD2. J lost 6 bases, V lost 4 bases, and 9 bases had no gene match. There are 14 residues in the CDR3. The germline gives CDR1 MGHDK, CDR2 SYGVNS. CDR3: CASSGQSGTGEQYF. The CDR3 DNA reads as TGTGCCAGCAGTGGACAGAGCGGGACGGGCGAGCAGTACTTC.

CDR3 coding DNA: TGTGCCAGTAGATCAGGGGGCGTCTCTGGAAACACCATATATTTT. Translation gives CASRSGGVSGNTIYF. The gene calls are TRBV19 and TRBJ1-3, with 8 nucleotides matching TRBD1. The germline CDR1 and CDR2 sequences are LNHDA and SQIVND (reference sequence). The V gene end was trimmed by 6 bases and the J gene end by 0 bases; junction bases not matched to a gene: 4. This CDR3 has 15 amino acids.

This clone was counted a few times. The DNA of the CDR3 is TGCGCCAGCAGCCCGGGACTAGCGGGAGGTTACAATGAGCAGTTCTTC. It yields the protein CASSPGLAGGYNEQFF. This chain joins TRBV5-1 and TRBJ2-1; TRBD2 agrees at 15 bases. In germline, CDR1 is SGHRS, CDR2 YFSETQ. V gave up 4 bases and J gave up 4 bases; unmatched junction bases: 3. The CDR3 covers 16 residues.

Comment on this clone: At one end the junction does not follow the germline gene, possibly because of a read error. The V and J genes are TRBV10-3 and TRBJ2-7; 10 bases align to TRBD1. Germline V gene lookup returns CDR1 ENHRY and CDR2 SYGVKD. The CDR3 is 12 residues long. CDR3 DNA: TGTGCCATCAGGGGGACAGGGGCCGATTGTTTCTTC. It specifies CAIRGTGADCFF.

The V and J genes are TRBV5-1 and TRBJ2-5; 8 bases match TRBD2. Germline V gene sequence: CDR1 SGHRS, CDR2 YFSETQ. After removal of 1 base from V and 1 base from J, the junction contained 3 bases not matched to a gene. The CDR3 covers 15 residues. The CDR3 nucleotides are TGCGCCAGCAGCTTGAACGCGGGGGGCCAAGAGACCCAGTACTTC. It translates to CASSLNAGGQETQYF.

The chain has TRBV19 and TRBJ1-1; D is possibly TRBD1 (6 bases). V shed 4 bases and J shed 6 bases, with 27 bases lying between them. The CDR3 is made up of 18 amino acids. The germline CDR1 and CDR2 sequences are LNHDA and SQIVND (reference sequence). CDR3 DNA sequence: TGTGCCAGTAGTACCAATCACCCTCGGACAGCCAAAGGAGCTGAAGCTTTCTTT. As protein: CASSTNHPRTAKGAEAFF.